Shown below are 2 T cell receptor beta chains from a single sample sequenced in a study of cytomegalovirus exposure and HLA in healthy donors (TCRdb year 2017). The library was obtained by the immunoSEQ multiplex PCR assay. A mixture of 60 forward primers for TCR Vbeta segments and 13 reverse primers for TCR Jbeta segments was used in the multiplex PCR. TCRdb retrieved this table from immuneACCESS and kept in-frame rearrangements only. Not all clones are present; in checked studies, unresolved V genes account for under half, and no reason is known for the remainder. Present in this sample are more than 100,000 clones, about two thirds of which were seen just once. The ten biggest clones cover 2% to 3% of the sample. The specimen sequenced was PBMCs. Receptors originate from a woman aged 40 to 49 in good health and CMV-seronegative.

CDR3 sequence reads: CARNPGQGRNTEAFF. CDR3 DNA: TGTGCCAGGAACCCGGGACAGGGAAGGAATACTGAAGCTTTCTTT. The V and J genes are TRBV2 and TRBJ1-1; the match to TRBD1 covers 9 bases. Germline values: CDR1 SNHLY, CDR2 FYNNEI. The CDR3 covers 15 residues. Losses at the gene ends were 9 bases for V and 5 bases for J; bases not matched to a gene: 13.

The DNA of the CDR3 is TGTGCCAGCAGCCCGCAGACTAGCGGGGAGTCGGCGCAGTATTTT. Translating it yields CASSPQTSGESAQYF. This chain uses TRBV7-2 with TRBJ2-3, with 11 positions matching TRBD2. The CDR3 sequence is 15 residues long. Germline V CDR1 and CDR2: SGHTA, FQGNSA. Trimming at V came to 5 bases and at J to 10 bases, leaving 11 bases not matched to a gene.